Listed below are T cell receptor beta chains from one sample, sequenced in a study of OX40 agonist ivuxolimab in advanced cancers. Assay used: immunoSEQ multiplex PCR; TCRdb lists only in-frame clones, some missing. Of roughly 50,000 clones listed, about 89% were seen once; the top ten hold more than 0.35%. The input for sequencing was CD4+ or CD8+ T cells sorted from blood, taken in a trial of the OX40 agonist ivuxolimab. The receptors stem from an adult with an advanced solid tumor such as melanoma, head and neck, liver or kidney cancer. Each CDR3 is given with its conserved first and last residue. Fields, in order: J gene, clone size, D gene, V gene, CDR3 DNA, CDR3 protein. A D gene is named only where the DNA matches it firmly. Size tells how often a clone was seen (once, few, many) or the class of an expanded clone, and some rows leave it out.

>TRBJ1-2|once|TRBD1|TRBV5-5
TGTGCCAGCAGCTTGGCTTGGAACAGGGGCACGGGCTACACCTTC
CASSLAWNRGTGYTF
>TRBJ1-2|few|NA|TRBV5-4
TGTGCCAGCAGCTTGGGCCCATCGGAGTCTAACTATGGCTACACCTTC
CASSLGPSESNYGYTF
>TRBJ1-1|NA|TRBD1|TRBV6-5
TGTGCCAGCAGTCAAAACCCAGGGGGCGACACTGAAGCTTTCTTT
CASSQNPGGDTEAFF
>TRBJ2-1|once|TRBD2|TRBV10-3
TGTGCCATCAGTGAGGAGCTAGCGGGAGGTTACGGCTACAATGAGCAGTTCTTC
CAISEELAGGYGYNEQFF
>TRBJ1-3|NA|TRBD1|TRBV11-2
TGTGCCAGCAGCTTACCATTAAGGACAGGAGGAAACACCATATATTTT
CASSLPLRTGGNTIYF
>TRBJ2-5|NA|NA|TRBV27
TGTGCCAGCAGTTTCAGCGCGAGTGTGGAGACCCAGTACTTC
CASSFSASVETQYF
>TRBJ2-7|NA|NA|TRBV11-2
TGTGCCAGCAGCTCGGCGGGTCCTTCCTACGAGCAGTACTTC
CASSSAGPSYEQYF
>TRBJ1-1|NA|TRBD1|TRBV7-9
TGTGCCAGCAGACAGGGACAGGGGGTCATGAACACTGAAGCTTTCTTT
CASRQGQGVMNTEAFF
>TRBJ1-5|NA|NA|TRBV2
TGTGCCAGCACCGAAACGCAGGTTAGCAATCAGCCCCAGCATTTT
CASTETQVSNQPQHF
>TRBJ2-3|once|NA|TRBV5-6
TGTGCCAGCAGCATAGTGGGCACAGATACGCAGTATTTT
CASSIVGTDTQYF
>TRBJ1-1|NA|NA|TRBV5-1
TGCGCCAGCCGACCACAGGGATCGAACACTGAAGCTTTCTTT
CASRPQGSNTEAFF
>TRBJ1-1|NA|NA|TRBV28
TGTGCCTCCTCCGGGACACCGAACACTGAAGCTTTCTTT
CASSGTPNTEAFF
>TRBJ2-1|once|NA|TRBV9
TGTGCCAGCAGCGTAGGAGGAGGGAGTGTGTCCTACAATGAGCAGTTCTTC
CASSVGGGSVSYNEQFF
>TRBJ2-7|NA|NA|TRBV27
TGTGCCAGCAGCCAACGCTACCGGGACGGACTAAGGTACGAGCAGTACTTC
CASSQRYRDGLRYEQYF
>TRBJ2-5|NA|NA|TRBV5-4
TGTGCCAGCAGCCCAGGAGGCCCTCAGCGGTACTTC
CASSPGGPQRYF
>TRBJ1-5|NA|NA|TRBV18
TGTGCCAGCTCACCACAGGTTGGCAATCAGCCCCAGCATTTT
CASSPQVGNQPQHF
>TRBJ2-7|NA|TRBD1|TRBV2
TGTGGGCACAGGGGAAAACATTTGGGCTACGAGCAGTACTTC
CGHRGKHLGYEQYF
>TRBJ1-5|NA|NA|TRBV6-1
TGTGCCAGCAGTGAACGGGTACGAGGCGGCAATCAGCCCCAGCATTTT
CASSERVRGGNQPQHF
>TRBJ1-1|NA|NA|TRBV9
TGTGCCAGCAGCGTAGATTCCAGGGTCGGTGCTGAAGCTTTCTTT
CASSVDSRVGAEAFF
>TRBJ1-5|NA|NA|TRBV28
TGTGCCAGCAGTTTAATTTCTAGCGGCAGGGTGGCCAATCAGCCCCAGCATTTT
CASSLISSGRVANQPQHF
>TRBJ2-1|NA|TRBD2|TRBV7-9
TGTGCCAGCAGCCCCAGCGGGGGGGCCTACAATGAGCAGTTCTTC
CASSPSGGAYNEQFF
>TRBJ1-2|NA|NA|TRBV4-1
TGCGCCAGCAGCCAAGGTTGGGAAATCTACTATGGCTACACCTTC
CASSQGWEIYYGYTF
>TRBJ2-5|once|NA|TRBV29-1
TGCAGCGTTGAGTCAGGGGGGGAAGAGACCCAGTACTTC
CSVESGGEETQYF
>TRBJ1-2|NA|TRBD1|TRBV7-2
TGTGCCAGCAGCTCTTCCGGGACAGGGCTCGCCTATGGCTACACCTTC
CASSSSGTGLAYGYTF
>TRBJ2-3|NA|TRBD1|TRBV27
TGTGCCAGCAGTCCACCGGGACAGTACCCAGATACGCAGTATTTT
CASSPPGQYPDTQYF
>TRBJ1-2|NA|NA|TRBV20-1
TGCAGTGATGGGGGCTACACCTTC
CSDGGYTF
>TRBJ2-2|NA|NA|TRBV15
TGTGCCACCAATAGGGGGGAGAACACCGGGGAGCTGTTTTTT
CATNRGENTGELFF
>TRBJ2-5|NA|NA|TRBV28
TGTGCCAGCAGTATCCCCAGTCAAGAGACCCAGTACTTC
CASSIPSQETQYF
>TRBJ1-1|NA|NA|TRBV5-1
TGCGCCAGCAGCTTGGGGGAGGGGAACACTGAAGCTTTCTTT
CASSLGEGNTEAFF
>TRBJ1-1|NA|NA|TRBV10-3
TGTGCCATCAGTGAGGGGGGGAACACTGAAGCTTTCTTT
CAISEGGNTEAFF
>TRBJ2-7|NA|NA|TRBV5-1
TGCGCCAGCAGCCCGGCCCGGGACCACGAGCAGTACTTC
CASSPARDHEQYF
>TRBJ2-5|once|TRBD1|TRBV10-1
TGCGCCAGCAGTGACCAGGGGGCAGTGGAGACCCAGTACTTC
CASSDQGAVETQYF
>TRBJ1-4|NA|TRBD1|TRBV5-4
TGTGCCAGCAGCCACCGGGACAGGGCTGAAAAACTGTTTTTT
CASSHRDRAEKLFF
>TRBJ1-6|NA|TRBD1|TRBV4-1
TGCGCCAGCAGCCATACAGCCGGGACAGGGGACTTTTCACCCCTCCACTTT
CASSHTAGTGDFSPLHF
>TRBJ1-5|NA|NA|TRBV2
TGTGCCAGCAGTGATAAGTGGAATCAGCCCCAGCATTTT
CASSDKWNQPQHF
>TRBJ2-7|NA|TRBD2|TRBV4-3
TGCGCCAGCAGCCTTGGACTAGCGGGAGGCGAGCAGTACTTC
CASSLGLAGGEQYF
>TRBJ2-1|NA|TRBD2|TRBV19
TGTGCCAGTAGTAGACTAGCGGGGGCGGTTAGGAATGAGCAGTTCTTC
CASSRLAGAVRNEQFF
>TRBJ2-5|NA|NA|TRBV30
TGTGCCTGGACCAGGTGGGAGACCCAGTACTTC
CAWTRWETQYF
>TRBJ1-4|NA|NA|TRBV2
TGTGCCAGCAGTGATAATCCGGGGGCGGGTGAAAAACTGTTTTTT
CASSDNPGAGEKLFF
>TRBJ2-2|NA|NA|TRBV19
TGTGCCACTGAACTGGGGGCTTATCGAACCGGGGAGCTGTTTTTT
CATELGAYRTGELFF
>TRBJ2-2|NA|NA|TRBV11-2
TGTGCCAGCAGCTTAGTGAGGGGGAGGGGCGGGGAGCTGTTTTTT
CASSLVRGRGGELFF
>TRBJ2-2|NA|NA|TRBV19
TGTGCCAGTAGTATAAAGTCGAGCACCGGGGAGCTGTTTTTT
CASSIKSSTGELFF
>TRBJ2-7|NA|NA|TRBV10-1
TGCGCCAGCAGTGCGAACAGGGTCTCTGGCGAGCAGTACTTC
CASSANRVSGEQYF
>TRBJ2-3|few|TRBD1|TRBV11-1
TGTGCCAGCAGCTTGGACAGGGGTCGCACAGATACGCAGTATTTT
CASSLDRGRTDTQYF
>TRBJ1-4|few|TRBD1|TRBV9
TGTGCCAGCAGCGTTCACAGGGGATCAGCTAATGAAAAACTGTTTTTT
CASSVHRGSANEKLFF
>TRBJ2-7|NA|TRBD2|TRBV7-7
TGTGCCAGCAGTGAGCGGGAACGGTACGAGCAGTACTTC
CASSERERYEQYF
>TRBJ2-1|NA|TRBD2|TRBV28
TGTGCCAGCAGGCGTCTTCGGGGACTAGCGGGAGCCCCTCGCTACAATGAGCAGTTCTTC
CASRRLRGLAGAPRYNEQFF
>TRBJ1-2|NA|NA|TRBV5-1
TGCGCCAGCAGCTTGGCAGGGGATAAAACTTCCTACACCTTC
CASSLAGDKTSYTF
>TRBJ2-7|NA|NA|TRBV7-9
TGTGCCAGCACCTTAGGGCAGGATGGAAGGGAGCAGTACTTC
CASTLGQDGREQYF
>TRBJ1-4|NA|NA|TRBV5-1
TGCGCCAGCAGCCCACAGGGTGCGGCTAATGAAAAACTGTTTTTT
CASSPQGAANEKLFF
>TRBJ2-1|NA|NA|TRBV30
TGTGCCTTGGGACAAGGGGGACTCCTCTACAATGAGCAGTTCTTC
CALGQGGLLYNEQFF
>TRBJ2-7|NA|NA|TRBV14
TGTGCCAGCAGCCAAGTTCAGTTCGGAGCCTCCTACGAGCAGTACTTC
CASSQVQFGASYEQYF
>TRBJ1-2|NA|NA|TRBV15
TGTGCCACCAGCAGAGATGGTGTCACTAAGGGCTACACCTTC
CATSRDGVTKGYTF
>TRBJ2-1|once|TRBD2|TRBV2
TGTGCCAGCCTCAGGGACAGCGGGGGGAATGAGCAGTTCTTC
CASLRDSGGNEQFF
>TRBJ2-1|NA|NA|TRBV7-3
TGTGCCAGCAGCTCTACTTTAGAGTCGTACAATGAGCAGTTCTTC
CASSSTLESYNEQFF
>TRBJ2-2|NA|NA|TRBV7-2
TGTGCCAGCAGCTTAGGGGCCGATAGGGTCACCGGGGAGCTGTTTTTT
CASSLGADRVTGELFF
>TRBJ2-1|NA|NA|TRBV5-1
TGCGCCAGCAGCATACAGGGCAATGAGCAGTTCTTC
CASSIQGNEQFF
>TRBJ2-7|NA|NA|TRBV15
TGTGCCACCAGCAGAGATGGAGTCGGGACCTACGAGCAGTACTTC
CATSRDGVGTYEQYF
>TRBJ2-7|NA|TRBD2|TRBV5-6
TGTGCCAGCAGCTCTAACCTAGCGGGGAGGAGCTCCTACGAGCAGTACTTC
CASSSNLAGRSSYEQYF